This T cell receptor beta chain was found in a study of naive and memory T cell subsets. Whole-study findings and limits: Naive repertoires, especially CD8, held a few larger clonotypes, possibly memory cells re-expressing CD45RA.

Both TRBC1 and TRBC2 were covered by a beta constant-region primer of two equimolar oligonucleotides. Ligated cDNA was amplified by four rounds of PCR with nested alpha and beta constant-region primers and SP2. TCRdb used MiXCR to reprocess the UMI-ligation and nested PCR reads, holding one entry per CDR3 protein. The sample holds 120,000 to 150,000 distinct CDR3 sequences, over 20% seen once. V was clipped by 0 bases and J by 9 bases, with 12 bases between them. Germline CDR1 is LGHNA and CDR2 is YSLEER. The CDR3 has 14 residues. Turning to this clonotype: Its antigen remains unknown.

The chain uses TRBV4-3 and TRBJ2-1; a weak D match, TRBD2 (5 bases). The receptor was isolated from a human donor in good health. The sequencing sample was made of naive CD4+ T cells from blood. The CDR3 nucleotides read TGCGCCAGCAGCCAAGAGACTAATTCCGGTGAGCAGTTCTTC. This codes for CASSQETNSGEQFF.